The source of this T cell receptor (beta chain) is a study of shared clonotypes between healthy human individuals. Study observations and caveats: Among the subsets, naive ones generally showed larger estimated richness than memory ones.

CDR3 length: 18 residues. The germline V gene encodes CDR1 SQVTM and CDR2 ANQGSEA. Unmatched junction bases numbered 11, after V lost 3 bases and J lost 0 bases. To note about this clone: Its antigen is as yet unknown.

Produced via immunoSEQ multiplex PCR; TCRdb's table is partial and in-frame only. The repertoire holds about 1.5 million clones, with 95% to 99% as singletons. The chain couples TRBV29-1 to TRBJ2-2, with TRBD2 identical over 9 bases. The clonotype comes from a man younger than 40 in good health. Sequencing input: naive CD4+ T cells sorted from blood. Described subset: CD45RA+ positively selected. For the CDR3, the DNA is TGCAGCGTTGATTTTGCTGGAAGCGGGAGGACGAACACCGGGGAGCTGTTTTTT. Its translation: CSVDFAGSGRTNTGELFF.